This T cell receptor beta chain appears in the sequencing data of a study of response to subunit inactivated influenza vaccine. J lost 6 bases, V lost 5 bases, and 3 bases had no gene match. The CDR3 has 12 residues. TCRdb itself ran the RT-PCR reads through MiXCR, one entry per CDR3 protein. The data hold about half a million distinct CDR3 sequences, with 7.6% observed a single time. Study conclusions and caveats: There was a suggestion from the authors that each seasonal influenza vaccination recruits few new T cells.

This clonotype was seen a few times. Antigen specificity is unknown. The receptor comes from a man aged 50 to 75 who received an inactivated influenza vaccine. The sample was PBMCs from blood, taken approximately 25 months after vaccination. The chain joins TRBV12-3 or TRBV12-4 to TRBJ1-2, with TRBD1 identical over 7 bases. CDR3 in amino acids: CASSQGVDGYTF. CDR3 nucleotide sequence: TGTGCCAGCAGTCAGGGGGTAGATGGCTACACCTTC.